This record covers a single TCR beta chain. The antigen is unknown. There are 18 residues in the CDR3. V lost 0 bases and J lost 0, with 13 bases in between. Germline CDR1 SGHKS, CDR2 YYEKEE (reference sequence). Participants comprised healthy donors of bone marrow. These data belong to a study of cytomegalovirus exposure and HLA in healthy donors. About the study: Some 85 million unique TCRs, all from HLA-typed donors, were included in an early release of the data. General observations from the study: 164 TCR beta chains were listed as cytomegalovirus-associated.

The primer mix had 60 Vbeta and 13 Jbeta primers. Assay: immunoSEQ multiplex PCR; the TCRdb copy retains only in-frame clones and omits some. The sample has some 130,000 clones, about 70% seen once. The TCR comes from a male donor in good health and CMV-seronegative. The V gene is TRBV5-5, the J gene TRBJ1-6, with TRBD1 as a possible D gene (6 bases). Source material: PBMCs. The CDR3 bases are TGTGCCAGCAGCTTGGGAGACAGGCTTAGCTCCTATAATTCACCCCTCCACTTT. Protein: CASSLGDRLSSYNSPLHF.